This T cell receptor beta chain was recovered during a study of blood T cell repertoires in COVID-19. Here immunoSEQ multiplex PCR was the method, and the copy in TCRdb shows in-frame clones only, minus some. Of about 200,000 clones listed, around 83% are singletons. The source is a human donor in a cohort sampled during active COVID-19. Sample: peripheral blood.

The CDR3 DNA reads as TGTGCCTGGAGTGCGACGGGACAAGGAACCGGCTCCTACGAGCAGTACTTC. Its translation is CAWSATGQGTGSYEQYF. The V and J genes are TRBV30 and TRBJ2-7; D might be TRBD1 (6 bases). The germline gives CDR1 GTSNPN, CDR2 SVGIG (reference sequence). The CDR3 sequence is 17 residues long. With 1 base removed from V and 0 bases from J, the gap between germline ends came to 19 bases.